This T cell receptor (beta chain) is drawn from a study of spatial heterogeneity in lung cancer. Study-level results: Tumor mutation count correlated with how many alpha and beta TCRs expanded intratumorally.

Time point reported: sample taken at primary tumor resection. This clonotype has a count of ten or more. The antigen remains undetermined. In a library made to pick up alpha chains, this beta chain is a stray read with a size that means little. TCRdb recomputed calls from the 5' RACE reads with MiXCR, one row per CDR3 protein. This sample yields about 7,000 distinct CDR3 sequences, of which under 15% are seen a single time; approximately 8.1% belongs to the top ten. CDR1 and CDR2 from the germline V gene are DFQATT and SNEGSKA (reference sequence). The V and J ends lost 3 bases and 0 bases respectively, with 6 bases between them. CDR3 length: 14 residues.

This TCR came from a male donor with early-stage non-small cell lung cancer. The rearrangement joins TRBV20-1 to TRBJ2-6; no clear D. The sequencing used lung tumor tissue, collected at surgery. CDR3 loop: CSASPVSGANVLTF. The CDR3 DNA reads TGCAGTGCTAGTCCTGTCTCTGGGGCCAACGTCCTGACTTTC.